This T cell receptor beta chain was profiled in a study of somatic mutations in cytotoxic T cells in rheumatoid arthritis. Study overall: Before any treatment began, 25 to 35 ml EDTA peripheral blood was collected from patients right after diagnosis.

Points from the study as a whole: Antigen targets of the expanded CD8+ clones remained unidentified. Age-matched healthy controls and rheumatoid arthritis patients had CD8+ T-cell clonality that did not differ significantly.

Sequenced by immunoSEQ multiplex PCR; TCRdb stores in-frame clones only, minus some. The sample records 6,500 to 9,000 clones, roughly 75% being singletons. Points on this clone: Its target is not known.

The CDR3 length is 14 residues. The germline V gene has CDR1 SGDLS and CDR2 YYNGEE. Deletions cut 3 bases from V and 4 bases from J, with 13 bases between. The V and J genes are TRBV9 and TRBJ1-1, with D possibly matching TRBD1 (6 bases). Sequenced input: CD8+ T cells sorted from blood. The TCR was taken from an adult with rheumatoid arthritis. CDR3: CASSGDMYLTEAFF. The CDR3 DNA reads as TGTGCCAGCAGCGGGGACATGTATCTCACTGAAGCTTTCTTT.